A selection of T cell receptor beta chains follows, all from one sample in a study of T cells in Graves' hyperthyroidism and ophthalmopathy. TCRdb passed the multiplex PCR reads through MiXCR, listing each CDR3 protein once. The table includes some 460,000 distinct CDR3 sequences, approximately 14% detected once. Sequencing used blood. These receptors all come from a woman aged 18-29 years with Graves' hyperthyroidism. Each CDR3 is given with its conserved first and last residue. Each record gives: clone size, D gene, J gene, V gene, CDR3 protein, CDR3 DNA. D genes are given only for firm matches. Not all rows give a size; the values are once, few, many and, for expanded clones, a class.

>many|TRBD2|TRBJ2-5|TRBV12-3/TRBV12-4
CASSPLGAGQETQYF
TGTGCCAGCAGCCCTCTGGGAGCGGGACAAGAGACCCAGTACTTC
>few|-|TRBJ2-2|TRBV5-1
CASSWDITGELFF
TGCGCCAGCAGTTGGGACATCACCGGGGAGCTGTTTTTT
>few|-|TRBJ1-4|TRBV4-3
CASSQVLLNEKLFF
TGCGCCAGCAGCCAAGTTCTCCTAAATGAAAAACTGTTTTTT
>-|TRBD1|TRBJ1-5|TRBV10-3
CAISNSTGGWQPQHF
TGTGCCATCAGCAATTCAACAGGGGGCTGGCAGCCCCAGCATTTT
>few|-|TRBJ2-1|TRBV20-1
CSATSPRGDYNEQFF
TGCAGTGCTACGAGCCCCAGGGGTGACTACAATGAGCAGTTCTTC
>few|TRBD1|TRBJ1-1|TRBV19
CAKAGNTRTGEMNTEAFF
TGTGCCAAAGCCGGAAATACTAGGACAGGGGAGATGAACACTGAAGCTTTCTTT
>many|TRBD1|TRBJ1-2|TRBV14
CASSQVQDRGLNYGYTF
TGTGCCAGCAGCCAAGTACAGGACAGGGGCCTTAACTATGGCTACACCTTC
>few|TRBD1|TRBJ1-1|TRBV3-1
CASSQEGQGARNTEAFF
TGTGCCAGCAGCCAAGAGGGTCAGGGGGCGCGAAACACTGAAGCTTTCTTT
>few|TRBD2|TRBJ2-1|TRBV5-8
CASSLGGLAGPRGEQFF
TGTGCCAGCAGCTTGGGGGGACTAGCGGGACCAAGGGGCGAGCAGTTCTTC
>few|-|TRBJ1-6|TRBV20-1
CSAKQEGRTGNSPLHF
TGCAGTGCTAAACAGGAGGGCCGCACCGGGAATTCACCCCTCCACTTT
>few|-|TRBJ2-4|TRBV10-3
CAISEEQGGGNIQYF
TGTGCCATCAGCGAAGAACAGGGGGGGGGAAACATTCAGTACTTC
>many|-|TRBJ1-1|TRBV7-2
CASSSDLQLTEAFF
TGTGCCAGCAGCTCGGACCTCCAGTTGACTGAAGCTTTCTTT
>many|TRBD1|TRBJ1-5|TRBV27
CASSTYTDRGYSNQPQHF
TGTGCCAGCAGTACATATACTGACAGGGGGTATAGCAATCAGCCCCAGCATTTT
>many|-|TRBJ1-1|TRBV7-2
CASSLSTGWKNTEAFF
TGTGCCAGCAGCTTATCCACAGGGTGGAAGAACACTGAAGCTTTCTTT
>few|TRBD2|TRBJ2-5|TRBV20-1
CSASFGLAGGRETQYF
TGCAGTGCTAGCTTCGGACTAGCGGGGGGGCGGGAGACCCAGTACTTC
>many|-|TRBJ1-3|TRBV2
CASSRSYYSEGDTIYF
TGTGCCAGCAGTCGAAGTTATTACTCTGAAGGAGACACCATATATTTT
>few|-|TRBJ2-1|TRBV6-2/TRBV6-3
CASSSPSNEQFF
TGTGCCAGCAGTTCCCCCTCAAATGAGCAGTTCTTC
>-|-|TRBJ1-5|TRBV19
CASSGRPHHPPQHF
TGTGCCAGTAGCGGACGTCCACACCACCCGCCCCAGCATTTT
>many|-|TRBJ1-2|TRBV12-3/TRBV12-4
CASSRQTGAGYTF
TGTGCCAGCAGTCGCCAGACAGGCGCTGGCTACACCTTC
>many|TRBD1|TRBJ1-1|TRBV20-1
CSAVRDRAAEAFF
TGCAGTGCTGTCCGGGACAGGGCGGCTGAAGCTTTCTTT
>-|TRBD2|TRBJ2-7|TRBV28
CASSLFTSGSHEQYF
TGTGCCAGCAGTTTATTTACTAGCGGGAGCCACGAGCAGTACTTC
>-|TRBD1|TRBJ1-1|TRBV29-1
CSGRQGYTEAFF
TGCAGCGGACGACAGGGGTACACTGAAGCTTTCTTT
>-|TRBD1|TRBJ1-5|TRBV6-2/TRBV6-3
CASSSLTRQGNNQPQHF
TGTGCCAGCAGTTCCCTCACCCGACAGGGCAACAATCAGCCCCAGCATTTT
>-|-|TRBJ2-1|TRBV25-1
CASSGTDGRYNEQFF
TGTGCCAGCAGTGGAACGGACGGACGATACAATGAGCAGTTCTTC
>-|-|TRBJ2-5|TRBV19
CASSTLGSSQETQYF
TGTGCCAGTAGTACGCTGGGCAGCAGCCAAGAGACCCAGTACTTC
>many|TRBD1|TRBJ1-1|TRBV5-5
CASSAGQGAIAEAFF
TGTGCCAGCAGCGCGGGACAGGGGGCGATCGCTGAAGCTTTCTTT
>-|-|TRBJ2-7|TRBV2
CATVQDSYEQYF
TGTGCCACGGTCCAGGACTCCTACGAGCAGTACTTC
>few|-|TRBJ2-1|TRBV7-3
CASSFSAEKYNEQFF
TGTGCCAGCAGCTTTTCGGCGGAGAAATACAATGAGCAGTTCTTC
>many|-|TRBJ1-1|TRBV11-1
CASSPQGTTEAFF
TGTGCCAGCAGCCCCCAGGGGACCACTGAAGCTTTCTTT
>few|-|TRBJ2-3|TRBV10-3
CAISERNTDTQYF
TGTGCCATAAGTGAGCGGAACACAGATACGCAGTATTTT
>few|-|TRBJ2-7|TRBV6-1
CASSPPGPSYEQYF
TGTGCCAGCAGTCCCCCCGGCCCGTCCTACGAGCAGTACTTC
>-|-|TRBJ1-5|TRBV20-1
CSASGGSNQPQHF
TGCAGTGCTAGTGGAGGGAGCAATCAGCCCCAGCATTTT
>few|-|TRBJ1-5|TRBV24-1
CATSVQGGQPQHF
TGTGCCACCAGTGTGCAGGGTGGTCAGCCCCAGCATTTT
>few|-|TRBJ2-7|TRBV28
CASSPGDLSSYEQYF
TGTGCCAGCAGCCCGGGGGACCTTAGCTCCTACGAGCAGTACTTC
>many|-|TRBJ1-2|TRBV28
CASSFTYTNYGYTF
TGTGCCAGCAGTTTTACATACACTAACTATGGCTACACCTTC
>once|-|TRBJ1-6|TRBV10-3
CATGQIVDNSPLHF
TGTGCCACCGGCCAAATAGTGGATAATTCACCCCTCCACTTT